Listed below are T cell receptor beta chains from one sample, sequenced in a study of T-cell memory formation after mild COVID-19. In TCRdb, the 5' RACE reads were re-called with MiXCR into one record per CDR3 protein. The table shows roughly 280,000 distinct CDR3 sequences, with 15% to 20% occurring only once. The sequencing sample was made of PBMCs or a T cell subset sorted from them (not recorded which). These receptor sequences come from a man aged 18 to 30 who had mild COVID-19 (a few samples of this study predate the infection). Cell type and time point are not known. CDR3s include the opening cysteine and the closing phenylalanine or tryptophan. Fields, in order: CDR3 protein, CDR3 DNA, V gene, D gene, J gene, clone size. The D gene is left open where the match is weak. The size field is filled for only some rows; it gives once, few, many or a size class.

CDR3 protein: CASSLVGQGAYEQYF; CDR3 DNA: TGCGCCAGCAGCTTGGTAGGACAGGGGGCCTACGAGCAGTACTTC; V gene: TRBV5-1; D gene: TRBD1; J gene: TRBJ2-7; clone size: many
CDR3 protein: CSVGSSSNEQYF; CDR3 DNA: TGCAGCGTCGGGTCTTCGAGCAACGAGCAGTACTTC; V gene: TRBV29-1; D gene: -; J gene: TRBJ2-7; clone size: many
CDR3 protein: CASRTSGTEQFF; CDR3 DNA: TGTGCCAGCAGGACTAGCGGGACTGAGCAGTTCTTC; V gene: TRBV27; D gene: TRBD2; J gene: TRBJ2-1; clone size: -
CDR3 protein: CSAATSGDTQYF; CDR3 DNA: TGCAGTGCCGCCACTAGCGGGGATACGCAGTATTTT; V gene: TRBV20-1; D gene: TRBD2; J gene: TRBJ2-3; clone size: -
CDR3 protein: CASSYGLTPQETQYF; CDR3 DNA: TGCGCCAGCAGCTATGGACTGACACCCCAAGAGACCCAGTACTTC; V gene: TRBV5-1; D gene: -; J gene: TRBJ2-5; clone size: few
CDR3 protein: CASTLAGANTGELFF; CDR3 DNA: TGTGCCAGCACCCTAGCGGGGGCGAACACCGGGGAGCTGTTTTTT; V gene: TRBV6-2/TRBV6-3; D gene: TRBD2; J gene: TRBJ2-2; clone size: few
CDR3 protein: CSAGSGPLTYGYTF; CDR3 DNA: TGCAGTGCTGGGTCCGGTCCACTAACATATGGCTACACCTTC; V gene: TRBV20-1; D gene: -; J gene: TRBJ1-2; clone size: few
CDR3 protein: CASSFRTAYEQYF; CDR3 DNA: TGTGCCAGCAGTTTTAGGACCGCCTACGAGCAGTACTTC; V gene: TRBV12-3/TRBV12-4; D gene: -; J gene: TRBJ2-7; clone size: few
CDR3 protein: CASSPQAGIFNEQYF; CDR3 DNA: TGCGCCAGCAGCCCGCAGGCAGGAATATTCAACGAGCAGTACTTC; V gene: TRBV4-3; D gene: -; J gene: TRBJ2-7; clone size: many
CDR3 protein: CSARDRAVGTDTQYF; CDR3 DNA: TGCAGTGCTAGAGATAGGGCGGTGGGAACAGATACGCAGTATTTT; V gene: TRBV20-1; D gene: -; J gene: TRBJ2-3; clone size: few